Listed here are 24 T cell receptor beta chains from one sample, sequenced in a study of cytomegalovirus exposure and HLA in healthy donors. In the PCR, 60 Vbeta and 13 Jbeta primers were used. Sequencing was performed with immunoSEQ multiplex PCR; in TCRdb, only in-frame clones are kept and a portion is missing. The data show approximately 140,000 clones, with roughly 86% seen just once and 0.4% to 0.55% held by the top ten. Sequenced material: PBMCs. The receptor source for this set is a woman in her 40s in good health and CMV-seronegative.

A few counts support this clone. This chain uses TRBV20-1 with TRBJ1-1, with D perhaps TRBD1 (5 bases). Germline assignment: CDR1 DFQATT and CDR2 SNEGSKA (reference sequence). V lost 6 bases and J lost 14, with 19 bases in between. The CDR3 has 11 amino acids. In DNA form, the CDR3 reads TGCAGTGCGAGAACCGACAGCCATAGGTTCTTT. Protein product: CSARTDSHRFF.

The chain links TRBV4-2 to TRBJ2-7; 9 bases are shared with TRBD1. This CDR3 region has 14 residues. Germline lookup yields CDR1 LGHNA and CDR2 YNFKEQ. V gave up 3 bases and J gave up 4 bases; unmatched junction bases: 4. CDR3 loop: CASSQGQGTYEQYF. For the CDR3, the DNA is TGTGCCAGCAGCCAGGGACAGGGTACTTACGAGCAGTACTTC.

On this clone: The identical CDR3 is also encoded by other nucleotide sequences in the sample. This sequence joins TRBV29-1 and TRBJ2-3; weak D call: TRBD1 (6 bases). The CDR3 has 13 amino acids. Germline V gene lookup returns CDR1 SQVTM and CDR2 ANQGSEA. Trimming pared 4 bases from V and 0 bases from J, leaving 8 bases between. The chain's CDR3 is CSVGQDSTDTQYF. The CDR3 region has the DNA TGCAGCGTTGGACAGGATAGCACAGATACGCAGTATTTT.

The chain has TRBV2 and TRBJ1-1; D is unresolved. V was pared by 7 bases and J by 1 base, with 10 bases between. The CDR3 length is 13 residues. The germline CDR1 and CDR2 sequences are SNHLY and FYNNEI. The CDR3 protein is CASMKPANTEAFF. The CDR3 coding sequence is TGTGCCAGCATGAAGCCTGCGAACACTGAAGCTTTCTTT.

This sequence joins TRBV7-8 and TRBJ1-1, with no clear D. In germline, CDR1 is SGHVS, CDR2 FQNEAQ. Trimming removed 6 bases from V and 4 bases from J, with 12 bases in between. This CDR3 contains 13 residues. The CDR3 DNA reads as TGTGCCAGCAGTTCTGGTGCAGGCACTGAAGCTTTCTTT. The encoded protein is CASSSGAGTEAFF. Drawing the rest from reference TRBV7-8 and TRBJ1-1, the complete variable domain is GAGVSQSPRYKVAKRGQDVALRCDPISGHVSLFWYQQALGQGPEFLTYFQNEAQLDKSGLPSDRFFAERPEGSVSTLKIQRTQQEDSAVYLCASSSGAGTEAFFGQGTRLTVV.

This chain joins TRBV2 and TRBJ1-1; D may be TRBD1 (5 bases). Germline loops: CDR1 SNHLY, CDR2 FYNNEI. There are 14 residues in the CDR3. The V gene lost 7 bases and the J gene lost 11 bases, with 23 bases spanning the gap. The CDR3 region is CASKGDRYQYMAFF. CDR3 bases: TGTGCCAGCAAAGGGGATCGATACCAGTATATGGCTTTCTTT.

CDR3 nucleotides: TGTGCCAGCAGCCCTAACCTACTAGCGGGAGGCCACCTGGAGACCCAGTACTTC. Translating it yields CASSPNLLAGGHLETQYF. The rearrangement uses TRBV7-2 and TRBJ2-5; 12 bases are shared with TRBD2. V gave up 5 bases and J gave up 5 bases; unmatched junction bases: 15. Germline V gives CDR1 SGHTA, CDR2 FQGNSA. This CDR3 is 18 amino acids long.

About this clone: Other nucleotide sequences from this sample produce the same CDR3. This chain uses TRBV15 with TRBJ2-1; 10 bases agree with TRBD1. The J segment lost 7 bases and the V segment lost 0 bases, leaving 21 bases of the junction unmatched. CDR1 and CDR2 (germline): LNHNV, YYDKDF (reference sequence). CDR3 length equals 21 residues. This chain's CDR3 is CATSRDKRGTGDPLATNEQFF. For the CDR3, the DNA is TGTGCCACCAGCAGAGATAAGCGGGGGACAGGGGACCCCCTCGCTACTAATGAGCAGTTCTTC.

The chain combines TRBV7-8 with TRBJ2-4, with 9 nucleotides matching TRBD2. There are 14 residues in the CDR3. J was trimmed by 8 bases and V by 5 bases; bases with no gene match: 7. The germline V gene encodes CDR1 SGHVS and CDR2 FQNEAQ. In nucleotides, the CDR3 is TGTGCCAGCAGCAGCTTAGGCGGGGGGGACATTCAGTACTTC. This codes for CASSSLGGGDIQYF.

This chain joins TRBV7-8 and TRBJ2-7; D possibly corresponds to TRBD1 (5 bases). Germline CDR1 reads SGHVS; CDR2 reads FQNEAQ. The CDR3 length is 13 residues. The V and J ends lost 1 base and 4 bases respectively, with 8 bases between them. CDR3 sequence (DNA): TGTGCCAGCAGCTTAGAGGCAGGGTACGAGCAGTACTTC. This gives the protein CASSLEAGYEQYF.

This chain links TRBV4-2 with TRBJ2-1, with 10 bases aligning to TRBD2. The CDR3 covers 17 residues. V shed 6 bases and J 0 bases; nucleotides not matched to a gene: 8. Germline V gene lookup returns CDR1 LGHNA and CDR2 YNFKEQ. CDR3 amino acids: CASSYGLAVSSYNEQFF. The CDR3 DNA reads TGTGCCAGCAGTTATGGACTAGCGGTGAGCTCCTACAATGAGCAGTTCTTC.

The genes are TRBV4-3 and TRBJ2-1; 8 bases match TRBD2. The germline CDR1 and CDR2 sequences are LGHNA and YSLEER. V shed 3 bases, J shed 0 bases, and the junction held 4 bases outside the gene matches. The CDR3 sequence is 16 residues long. The CDR3 sequence: CASSQGSGSSYNEQFF. DNA of the CDR3: TGCGCCAGCAGCCAGGGAAGCGGGAGCTCCTACAATGAGCAGTTCTTC.

The chain is built from TRBV18 and TRBJ1-5, with 8 nucleotides matching TRBD1. Trimming took 5 bases from V and 6 from J; bases not matched to a gene: 9. Looked up from germline, CDR1 is KGHSH and CDR2 is LQKENI. The CDR3 has 15 amino acids. The CDR3 DNA reads as TGTGCCAGCTCATACGCAGGGGGCCAGAGTCAGCCCCAGCATTTT. Residues: CASSYAGGQSQPQHF.

The chain combines TRBV28 with TRBJ2-7, with TRBD2 matching 8 bases. Germline V gene data show CDR1 as MDHEN and CDR2 as SYDVKM. Germline trimming cut 6 bases from V and 0 bases from J; bases unmatched to any gene: 7. The CDR3 loop spans 15 amino acids. The DNA for the CDR3 is TGTGCCAGCAGCCACCTTAGCGGGATCTCCTACGAGCAGTACTTC. Protein product: CASSHLSGISYEQYF.

The chain combines TRBV7-2 with TRBJ2-7; tentatively, D is TRBD1 (6 bases). The CDR3 is 12 amino acids. Germline V gene data show CDR1 as SGHTA and CDR2 as FQGNSA. Trimming pared 5 bases from V and 6 bases from J, leaving 11 bases between. The CDR3 DNA reads TGTGCCAGCAGCCCACAGGGTTCCGAGCAGTACTTC. This encodes CASSPQGSEQYF. Looking up the rest from reference TRBV7-2 and TRBJ2-7 gives the full variable domain: GAGVSQSPSNKVTEKGKDVELRCDPISGHTALYWYRQSLGQGLEFLIYFQGNSAPDKSGLPSDRFSAERTGGSVSTLTIQRTQQEDSAVYLCASSPQGSEQYFGPGTRLTVT.

In this sample, this clone turned up a few times. The rearrangement uses TRBV19 and TRBJ1-4; D is possibly TRBD1 (6 bases). The germline V gene has CDR1 LNHDA and CDR2 SQIVND (reference sequence). Trimming took off 5 bases at V and 5 bases at J, with 15 bases between the two ends. This CDR3 region has 15 residues. In nucleotides, the CDR3 is TGTGCCAGTAGTTCGACAGGAGAAGTCAATGAAAAACTGTTTTTT. This codes for CASSSTGEVNEKLFF.

The rearrangement uses TRBV5-5 and TRBJ2-1; 13 bases fit TRBD2. The CDR3 has 15 amino acids. The ends lost 4 bases at V and 8 bases at J; junction bases unmatched: 6. Germline CDR1 is SGHKS and CDR2 is YYEKEE (reference sequence). The CDR3 protein is CASSPRTSGSYEQFF. The DNA of the CDR3 is TGTGCCAGCAGCCCCCGGACTAGCGGGAGTTATGAGCAGTTCTTC.

V and J are TRBV5-1 and TRBJ1-1; the match to TRBD1 covers 10 bases. The V gene's germline CDR1 is SGHRS and CDR2 YFSETQ. This CDR3 is 16 amino acids long. V gave up 4 bases and J gave up 3 bases; unmatched junction bases: 9. The CDR3 is CASSTGTGAGYTEAFF. The CDR3 DNA is TGCGCCAGCAGCACCGGGACAGGGGCAGGGTACACTGAAGCTTTCTTT.

This chain links TRBV19 with TRBJ2-2, with a tentative D call TRBD2 (5 bases). Trimming pared 6 bases from V and 4 bases from J, leaving 15 bases between. This CDR3 region has 15 residues. Germline CDR1 reads LNHDA; CDR2 reads SQIVND (reference sequence). This CDR3 reads CASRTPRVLTGELFF. The DNA of the CDR3 is TGTGCCAGTAGAACCCCGCGGGTCCTCACCGGGGAGCTGTTTTTT.

This chain joins TRBV2 and TRBJ1-2; D possibly corresponds to TRBD1 (5 bases). The CDR3 contains 11 residues. Germline CDR1 SNHLY, CDR2 FYNNEI. Trimming removed 9 bases from V and 8 bases from J, with 13 bases in between. The CDR3 DNA follows: TGTGCCAGTTGGGGGGGATCCGGCTACACCTTC. Protein product: CASWGGSGYTF.

V gene TRBV2 combines with J gene TRBJ2-6, with a tentative D call TRBD2 (6 bases). Between the trimmed V and J ends, which lost 7 bases and 0 bases, there was a span of 10 bases. Germline V gives CDR1 SNHLY, CDR2 FYNNEI. The CDR3 covers 15 residues. The CDR3 DNA follows: TGTGCCAGCAATGTCGGGAGCTCTGGGGCCAACGTCCTGACTTTC. It is translated as CASNVGSSGANVLTF. Supplemented by reference TRBV2 and TRBJ2-6, the full variable domain reads EPEVTQTPSHQVTQMGQEVILRCVPISNHLYFYWYRQILGQKVEFLVSFYNNEISEKSEIFDDQFSVERPDGSNFTLKIRSTKLEDSAMYFCASNVGSSGANVLTFGAGSRLTVL.

There are a few counts of this clone. The rearrangement uses TRBV29-1 and TRBJ1-4; D may be TRBD1 (5 bases). The V end was cut by 5 bases, the J end by 5 bases, with 15 bases between. This CDR3 region has 14 residues. CDR1 and CDR2 from the germline V gene are SQVTM and ANQGSEA. CDR3 amino acids: CSVFEGTANEKLFF. The CDR3 DNA is TGCAGCGTTTTTGAAGGGACTGCGAATGAAAAACTGTTTTTT.

The chain joins TRBV27 to TRBJ2-2; 10 bases fit TRBD2. The CDR3 spans 14 residues. The ends lost 3 bases at V and 8 bases at J; junction bases unmatched: 3. Germline V gene lookup returns CDR1 MNHEY and CDR2 SMNVEV (reference sequence). CDR3 nucleotide sequence: TGTGCCAGCAGTTTGGGACTAGCGTGGGGGGAGCTGTTTTTT. It encodes CASSLGLAWGELFF.

The chain couples TRBV2 to TRBJ1-2; the match to TRBD1 covers 9 bases. Germline assignment: CDR1 SNHLY and CDR2 FYNNEI. This CDR3 spans 15 amino acids. J was trimmed by 7 bases and V by 11 bases; bases with no gene match: 17. CDR3 DNA: TGTGCCGCAATTAACACCGGGACAGGGACGAGTGGCTACACCTTC. Encoded protein: CAAINTGTGTSGYTF.